The 4 T cell receptor beta chains given below trace back to one sample, sequenced in a study of T cells in Graves' hyperthyroidism and ophthalmopathy. What was amplified from RNA transcripts were TCR beta CDR3 regions. RT-PCR in the first round (using the HTBI primer set) targeted the TCR CDR3. One entry per CDR3 protein results from TCRdb running MiXCR on the multiplex PCR reads. This table has hundreds of thousands of distinct CDR3 sequences, approximately 19% appearing once. Sequenced input: blood. These receptors all stem from a woman in her forties or fifties with Graves' hyperthyroidism that later progressed to Graves' ophthalmopathy.

This clonotype was detected a few times. The CDR3 protein is CASSTAGGWQPQHF. For the CDR3, the DNA is TGTGCCAGCAGCACAGCGGGGGGATGGCAGCCCCAGCATTTT. J is TRBJ1-5 and V is TRBV7-9; TRBD1 is a possible D gene (5 bases). Trimming pared 5 bases from V and 7 bases from J, leaving 15 bases between. The CDR3 consists of 14 residues. Germline CDR1 reads SEHNR; CDR2 reads FQNEAQ (reference sequence). Complete variable domain (other parts from reference TRBV7-9 and TRBJ1-5): DTGVSQNPRHKITKRGQNVTFRCDPISEHNRLYWYRQTLGQGPEFLTYFQNEAQLEKSRLLSDRFSAERPKGSFSTLEIQRTEQGDSAMYLCASSTAGGWQPQHFGDGTRLSIL.

Notes on this clonotype: The junction departs from the called germline gene at one end, perhaps through a read error. The chain employs TRBV7-3 and TRBJ1-6; D uncertain. This CDR3 is built from 15 residues. CDR1 is SGHTA and CDR2 is FQGTGA in the germline V gene. CDR3 in amino acids: CVSRFGGAYNSPLHF. The CDR3 DNA is TGTGTCAGCAGGTTCGGCGGGGCCTATAATTCACCCCTCCACTTT.

This clonotype was seen ten or more times. This sequence joins TRBV5-1 and TRBJ2-1, with 8 nucleotides matching TRBD1. The germline V gene has CDR1 SGHRS and CDR2 YFSETQ. The CDR3 has 14 amino acids. Trimming at V came to 4 bases and at J to 6 bases, leaving 6 bases not matched to a gene. DNA of the CDR3: TGCGCCAGCAGCCCGGAGACAGGGGCCAATGAGCAGTTCTTC. This codes for CASSPETGANEQFF. Variable domain in full (rest from reference TRBV5-1 and TRBJ2-1): KAGVTQTPRYLIKTRGQQVTLSCSPISGHRSVSWYQQTPGQGLQFLFEYFSETQRNKGNFPGRFSGRQFSNSRSEMNVSTLELGDSALYLCASSPETGANEQFFGPGTRLTVL.

This sequence joins TRBV9 and TRBJ2-5; D is uncertain. Germline CDR1 and CDR2: SGDLS and YYNGEE. The CDR3 extends over 11 amino acids. V was shortened by 0 bases and J by 5 bases, with 2 bases between the two germline ends. The CDR3 is CASSVDETQYF. The DNA of the CDR3 is TGTGCCAGCAGCGTAGACGAGACCCAGTACTTC.